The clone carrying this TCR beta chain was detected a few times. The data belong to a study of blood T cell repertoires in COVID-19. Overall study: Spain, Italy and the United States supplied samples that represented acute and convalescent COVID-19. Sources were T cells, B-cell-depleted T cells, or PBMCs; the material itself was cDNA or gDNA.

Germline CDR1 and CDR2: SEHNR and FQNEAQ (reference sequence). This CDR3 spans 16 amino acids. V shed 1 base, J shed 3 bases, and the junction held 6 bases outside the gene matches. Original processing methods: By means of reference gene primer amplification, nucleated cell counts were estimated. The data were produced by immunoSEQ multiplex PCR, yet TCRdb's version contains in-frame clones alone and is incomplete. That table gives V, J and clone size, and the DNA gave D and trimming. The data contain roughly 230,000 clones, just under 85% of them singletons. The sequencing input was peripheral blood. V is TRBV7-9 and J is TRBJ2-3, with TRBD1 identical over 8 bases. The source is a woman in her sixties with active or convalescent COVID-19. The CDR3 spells CASSLGHGQGTDTQYF. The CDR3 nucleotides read TGTGCCAGCAGCTTAGGGCATGGACAGGGAACAGATACGCAGTATTTT.